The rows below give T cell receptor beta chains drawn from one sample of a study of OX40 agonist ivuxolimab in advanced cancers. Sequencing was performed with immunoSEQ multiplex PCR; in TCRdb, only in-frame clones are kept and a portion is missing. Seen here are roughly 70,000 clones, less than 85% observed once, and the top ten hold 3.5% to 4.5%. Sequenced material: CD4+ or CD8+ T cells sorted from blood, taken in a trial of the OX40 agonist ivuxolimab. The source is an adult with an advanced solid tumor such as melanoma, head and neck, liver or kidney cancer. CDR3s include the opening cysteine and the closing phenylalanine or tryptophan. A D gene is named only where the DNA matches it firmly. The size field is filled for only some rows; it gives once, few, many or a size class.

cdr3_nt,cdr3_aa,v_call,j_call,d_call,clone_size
TGTGCCAGCAGTTTGTCGGCGGGCCTTCGAGGTACGCAGTATTTT,CASSLSAGLRGTQYF,TRBV28,TRBJ2-3,-,-
TGTGCCAGCAGTTACTCATACCGGGACGAGAACACTGAAGCTTTCTTT,CASSYSYRDENTEAFF,TRBV6-5,TRBJ1-1,-,-
TGTGCCAGCACCATGGCTGCCATAGCTTTCTTT,CASTMAAIAFF,TRBV7-2,TRBJ1-1,-,-
TGTGCCAGCAGCTCCGGCGTAGGACAGGGTTTCGGCCAGCCCCAGCATTTT,CASSSGVGQGFGQPQHF,TRBV5-5,TRBJ1-5,TRBD1,-
TGTGCCAGCTCAGCGAGCGGGACTAACACCGGGGAGCTGTTTTTT,CASSASGTNTGELFF,TRBV18,TRBJ2-2,TRBD2,-
TGCGCCAGCAGCCCGGAGAACACCGGGGAGCTGTTTTTT,CASSPENTGELFF,TRBV5-1,TRBJ2-2,-,-
TGTGCCAGCAGCGTAGGCCACAGGGGGCGCACAGATACGCAGTATTTT,CASSVGHRGRTDTQYF,TRBV9,TRBJ2-3,TRBD1,-
TGTGCCGGTCGCGGGAGCTCCTATAATTCACCCCTCCACTTT,CAGRGSSYNSPLHF,TRBV28,TRBJ1-6,-,-
TGTGCCAGCAGGTCCCGGGAAAACCCCAATCAGCCCCAGCATTTT,CASRSRENPNQPQHF,TRBV6-1,TRBJ1-5,-,-
TGCGCCAGCAGATACGGGAACAATGAGCAGTTCTTC,CASRYGNNEQFF,TRBV5-1,TRBJ2-1,-,-
TGCGCCAGCAGTCAATCCCGGGCAGGGAGAAAAGCTTTCTTT,CASSQSRAGRKAFF,TRBV23-1,TRBJ1-1,-,once
TGTGCCAGCAGTTTAGACCCTGTCTCTGGAAACACCATATATTTT,CASSLDPVSGNTIYF,TRBV27,TRBJ1-3,-,-
TGTGCCAGCAGCGTAGCTACGGAGAATGAGCAGTTCTTC,CASSVATENEQFF,TRBV9,TRBJ2-1,-,-
TGTGCCAGCAGCGTAGTCAGGGAGTGCGATCAGCCCCAGCATTTT,CASSVVRECDQPQHF,TRBV9,TRBJ1-5,-,-
TGTGCCAGCAGTTCCCTCAAAGAGAGTGAGCAGTTCTTC,CASSSLKESEQFF,TRBV6-5,TRBJ2-1,-,-
TGTGCCAGCAGCGTAAGCACTAGCGGGAGTGGGAAGACCCAGTACTTC,CASSVSTSGSGKTQYF,TRBV9,TRBJ2-5,TRBD2,-
TGCGCCAGCAGCCCGGGACAGGGAGGTGGAAACACCATATATTTT,CASSPGQGGGNTIYF,TRBV5-1,TRBJ1-3,TRBD1,-
TGTGCCAGCAGCGCGGACGGGGCTAACTATGGCTACACCTTC,CASSADGANYGYTF,TRBV9,TRBJ1-2,-,-
TGTGCCAGCAGTGAAATCTGGGACATCCTTGAGCAGTTCTTC,CASSEIWDILEQFF,TRBV6-1,TRBJ2-1,-,-
TGTGCCAGCAGCAAAGCGCTGAGGGGCGAGGGGTATCAGCCCCAGCATTTT,CASSKALRGEGYQPQHF,TRBV21-1,TRBJ1-5,-,-
TGTGCCAGCAGGAATTCCGGGACAGGGAGGAATCAGCCCCAGCATTTT,CASRNSGTGRNQPQHF,TRBV27,TRBJ1-5,TRBD1,-
TGCGCCAGCAGCCAAGATGCGTCTAGCGGGGGGGCGGGTAATGAGCAGTTCTTC,CASSQDASSGGAGNEQFF,TRBV4-1,TRBJ2-1,TRBD2,-
TGCGCCAGCAGCACGCAAGGGGAAAAACTGTTTTTT,CASSTQGEKLFF,TRBV5-1,TRBJ1-4,-,-
TGCGCCAGCAGCTTTCCTGGGACTAGCGGGAGGTACGAGCAGTACTTC,CASSFPGTSGRYEQYF,TRBV4-1,TRBJ2-7,TRBD2,-
TGTGCCAGTAGTATCCCCGGGACGGCCTATGGCTACACCTTC,CASSIPGTAYGYTF,TRBV19,TRBJ1-2,-,-
TGTGCCAGCACCTGGGATTGGGGATCACCCCTCCACTTT,CASTWDWGSPLHF,TRBV6-1,TRBJ1-6,-,-
TGTGCCAGCAGTTTTGGACCTATCACTGAAGCTTTCTTT,CASSFGPITEAFF,TRBV11-2,TRBJ1-1,-,-
TGTGCCAGTAGTCTTCCGGGAGGCGGCTATGGCTACACCTTC,CASSLPGGGYGYTF,TRBV19,TRBJ1-2,-,-
TGCGCCAGCAGCCCTAGCGGTACCGGGGAGCTGTTTTTT,CASSPSGTGELFF,TRBV5-1,TRBJ2-2,TRBD2,-
TGTGCCAGCAGTGTCACTACTGGAAACACCATATATTTT,CASSVTTGNTIYF,TRBV2,TRBJ1-3,-,-
TGTGCCAGCAGCTTCTATAGCGGGGGGGCCGGGGAGCAGTACTTC,CASSFYSGGAGEQYF,TRBV7-2,TRBJ2-7,TRBD2,once
TGCGCCAGCAGCTTGGTGGGACACCAACGAGGAGGAAACACCATATATTTT,CASSLVGHQRGGNTIYF,TRBV5-1,TRBJ1-3,-,-
TGTGCCAGCAGCTCCGTAGGTGGTGGGAGTTGGGCCGGGGAGCTGTTTTTT,CASSSVGGGSWAGELFF,TRBV9,TRBJ2-2,-,-
TGTGCCAGCAGTACGGACGGCAACTATGGCTACACCTTC,CASSTDGNYGYTF,TRBV6-1,TRBJ1-2,-,-
TGTGCCAGCAAACGAGCCATGTCCTACGAGCAGTACTTC,CASKRAMSYEQYF,TRBV6-5,TRBJ2-7,-,-
TGTGCCAGCAGCTTAGTATTCGGTGGGGGAATAAGCTCCTACAATGAGCAGTTCTTC,CASSLVFGGGISSYNEQFF,TRBV7-9,TRBJ2-1,-,-
TGTGCCAGTAAGGTGTCGGATACGCAGTATTTT,CASKVSDTQYF,TRBV19,TRBJ2-3,-,-
TGTGCCAGCAGCCCCCATGCACCCCCAGCCGAGCAGTACTTC,CASSPHAPPAEQYF,TRBV7-3,TRBJ2-7,-,-